This T cell receptor beta chain is from a study of beta chain features in type 1 diabetes. This CDR3 spans 13 amino acids. Germline CDR1 is MNHEY and CDR2 is SVGAGI. Trimming shortened V by 8 bases and J by 6 bases, and 17 bases separated the two germline ends. Worth noting for this clone: The antigen remains undetermined.

General study findings and limits: TCRB CDR3s from Type 1 diabetes patients were moderately but significantly shorter in all four CD4+ subsets.

Reverse transcription of all isolated RNA meant that expressed TCRB transcripts were sequenced. The protocol was immunoSEQ multiplex PCR, while the TCRdb copy is restricted to in-frame clones and leaves out a portion. Of a few hundred thousand clones in the sample, 16% were seen once. This rearrangement joins TRBV6-5 to TRBJ2-7; possibly TRBD1 or TRBD2 for D (5 bases each). The sequenced sample was naive CD4+ T cells from blood. The sequence came from a man younger than 45 with type 1 diabetes. CDR3 coding DNA: TGTGCCAGCGCAAGTGGGGGTCGCGGCGAGCAGTACTTC. This encodes CASASGGRGEQYF.